These 9 T cell receptor beta chains originate from one sample sequenced in a study of T cell repertoires in cytomegalovirus infection. Each CDR3 protein is one row after TCRdb ran MiXCR on the reads. The data show some 680,000 distinct CDR3 sequences, with roughly 36% seen just once and around 2.6% held by the top ten. Material: PBMCs. These receptors were taken from a human donor in good health (CMV status not recorded). Some clones in this sample may be carry-over from other donors' samples.

This clonotype was counted a single time. Sequence at one end of the junction differs from germline and may be a read error. The chain joins TRBV5-4 to TRBJ1-2; a possible D gene is TRBD1 (5 bases). Germline lookup yields CDR1 SGHNT and CDR2 YYREEE (reference sequence). The CDR3 has 13 amino acids. The CDR3 here is CASSPEPGHPTAF. CDR3 sequence (DNA): TGTGCCAGCAGCCCGGAACCGGGGCACCCCACCGCCTTC.

The chain joins TRBV12-3 or TRBV12-4 to TRBJ1-1; D possibly corresponds to TRBD1 (5 bases). This CDR3 spans 14 amino acids. The V end lost 5 bases, the J end lost 3 bases, and 13 bases lay between the germline ends. CDR3 DNA sequence: TGTGCCAGCAGTGGGGGACGGCCGGACACTGAAGCTTTCTTT. It specifies CASSGGRPDTEAFF.

The chain is built from TRBV28 and TRBJ2-3; 8 nucleotides align to TRBD2. Germline CDR1 reads MDHEN; CDR2 reads SYDVKM. The CDR3 has 17 residues. V lost 3 bases and J lost 2; bases outside the gene matches: 10. The CDR3 DNA follows: TGTGCCAGCAGTTTCCCCAAGCGGGGGAGATTCACAGATACGCAGTATTTT. It encodes CASSFPKRGRFTDTQYF.

This clonotype was counted many times. The rearrangement uses TRBV19 and TRBJ2-7; no firm D call. V lost 1 base and J 3 bases, leaving 7 bases between the germline ends. The CDR3 totals 13 residues. Germline CDR1 is LNHDA and CDR2 is SQIVND (reference sequence). This CDR3 reads CASSIGVGYEQYF. For the CDR3, the DNA is TGTGCCAGTAGTATAGGGGTGGGCTACGAGCAGTACTTC.

V is TRBV30 and J is TRBJ2-7; D may be TRBD2 (5 bases). V was pared by 2 bases and J by 5 bases, with 16 bases between. The CDR3 consists of 14 residues. CDR1 and CDR2 from the germline V gene are GTSNPN and SVGIG (reference sequence). CDR3: CAWSRGYVSNEQYF. DNA for the CDR3: TGTGCCTGGAGTCGGGGTTACGTCAGCAACGAGCAGTACTTC.

The chain employs TRBV12-3 or TRBV12-4 and TRBJ2-5, with 10 bases identical to TRBD1. The CDR3 totals 15 residues. The V gene end was trimmed by 6 bases and the J gene end by 7 bases; junction bases not matched to a gene: 11. The CDR3 region has the DNA TGTGCCAGCAGCACCTTTGGGACAGGGGCAGGGACCCAGTACTTC. Translating gives CASSTFGTGAGTQYF.

This clonotype was found once. The rearrangement joins TRBV5-5 to TRBJ1-1; tentative D call: TRBD1 (6 bases). The CDR3 is made up of 15 amino acids. V was cut by 3 bases and J by 0 bases, with 12 bases left in between. Germline values: CDR1 SGHKS, CDR2 YYEKEE (reference sequence). The CDR3 reads CASSWTALMNTEAFF. In DNA, the CDR3 is TGTGCCAGCAGCTGGACAGCTCTCATGAACACTGAAGCTTTCTTT.

This clonotype was picked up many times. The CDR3 sequence is CASSPELLGLSYNEQFF. CDR3 nucleotides: TGTGCCAGCAGCCCGGAGTTGCTAGGCCTCTCCTACAATGAGCAGTTCTTC. The chain recombines TRBV7-8 with TRBJ2-1; D uncertain. In germline, CDR1 is SGHVS, CDR2 FQNEAQ. CDR3 size: 17 residues. V lost 5 bases, J lost 0 bases, and 17 bases lay in between.

The chain couples TRBV7-2 to TRBJ2-1, with TRBD2 matching 16 bases. Germline lookup yields CDR1 SGHTA and CDR2 FQGNSA. Losses at the gene ends were 5 bases for V and 7 bases for J; bases not matched to a gene: 11. There are 18 residues in the CDR3. The CDR3 coding sequence is TGTGCCAGCAGCGGTACCGGGACTAGCGGGAGGGCCCGGAATGAGCAGTTCTTC. Protein sequence: CASSGTGTSGRARNEQFF.